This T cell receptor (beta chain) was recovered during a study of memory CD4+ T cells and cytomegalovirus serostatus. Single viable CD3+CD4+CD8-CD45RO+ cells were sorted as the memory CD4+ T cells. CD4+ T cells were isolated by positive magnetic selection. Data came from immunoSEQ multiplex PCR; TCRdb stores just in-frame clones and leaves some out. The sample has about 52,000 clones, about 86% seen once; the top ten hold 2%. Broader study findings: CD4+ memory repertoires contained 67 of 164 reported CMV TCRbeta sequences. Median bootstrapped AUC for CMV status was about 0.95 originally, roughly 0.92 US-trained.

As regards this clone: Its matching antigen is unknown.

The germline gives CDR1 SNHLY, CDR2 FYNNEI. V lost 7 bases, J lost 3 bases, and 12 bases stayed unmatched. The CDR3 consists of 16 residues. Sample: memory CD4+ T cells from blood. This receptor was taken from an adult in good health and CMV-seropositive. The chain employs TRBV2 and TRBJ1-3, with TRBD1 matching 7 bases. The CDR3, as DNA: TGTGCCAGCACCTTACCGACAGGGTGGGATGGAAACACCATATATTTT. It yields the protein CASTLPTGWDGNTIYF.